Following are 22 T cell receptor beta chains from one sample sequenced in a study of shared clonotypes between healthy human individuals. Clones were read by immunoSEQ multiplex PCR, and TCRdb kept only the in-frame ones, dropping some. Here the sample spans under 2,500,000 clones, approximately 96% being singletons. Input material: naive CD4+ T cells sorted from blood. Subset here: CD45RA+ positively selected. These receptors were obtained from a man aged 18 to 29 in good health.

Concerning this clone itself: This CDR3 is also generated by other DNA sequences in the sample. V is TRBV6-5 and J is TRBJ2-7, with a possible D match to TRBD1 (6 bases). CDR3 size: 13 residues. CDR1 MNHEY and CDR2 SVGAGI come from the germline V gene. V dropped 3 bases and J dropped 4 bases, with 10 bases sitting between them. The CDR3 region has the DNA TGTGCCAGCAGTTATTTACAGGGTTACGAGCAGTACTTC. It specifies CASSYLQGYEQYF.

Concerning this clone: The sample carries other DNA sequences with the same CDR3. DNA of the CDR3: TGTGCCATCGGGGGCACCGCCTACGAGCAGTACTTC. Residues: CAIGGTAYEQYF. The rearrangement uses TRBV10-3 and TRBJ2-7, with D possibly TRBD1 on 6 matching bases. The CDR3 has 12 residues. The ends were cut back, 8 bases at V and 2 bases at J, with 10 bases in the middle. Germline-derived CDR1 and CDR2 are ENHRY and SYGVKD.

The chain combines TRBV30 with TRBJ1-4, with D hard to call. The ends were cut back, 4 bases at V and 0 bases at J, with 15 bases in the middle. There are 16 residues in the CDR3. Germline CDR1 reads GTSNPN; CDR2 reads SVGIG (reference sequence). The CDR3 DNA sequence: TGTGCCTGGACCATGGGCAAGGTGCCAACTAATGAAAAACTGTTTTTT. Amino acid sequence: CAWTMGKVPTNEKLFF.

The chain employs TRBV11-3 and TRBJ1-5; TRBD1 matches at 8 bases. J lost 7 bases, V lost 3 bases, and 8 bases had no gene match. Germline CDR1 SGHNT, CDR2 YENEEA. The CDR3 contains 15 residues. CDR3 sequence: CASSFDRGGLQPQHF. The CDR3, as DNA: TGTGCCAGCAGCTTTGACAGGGGTGGGTTGCAGCCCCAGCATTTT.

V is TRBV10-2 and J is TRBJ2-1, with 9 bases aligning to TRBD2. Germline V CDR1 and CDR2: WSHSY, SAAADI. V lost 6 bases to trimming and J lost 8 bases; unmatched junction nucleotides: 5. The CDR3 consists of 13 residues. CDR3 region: CASREGLADEQFF. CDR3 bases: TGCGCCAGCAGGGAGGGACTAGCTGATGAGCAGTTCTTC.

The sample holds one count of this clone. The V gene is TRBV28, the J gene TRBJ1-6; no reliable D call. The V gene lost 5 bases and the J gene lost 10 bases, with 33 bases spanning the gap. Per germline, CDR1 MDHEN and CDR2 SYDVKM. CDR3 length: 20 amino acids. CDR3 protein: CASSLLSTGQTILGWSPLHF. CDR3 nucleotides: TGTGCCAGCAGTCTCCTCTCTACCGGGCAGACGATCCTTGGATGGTCACCCCTCCACTTT.

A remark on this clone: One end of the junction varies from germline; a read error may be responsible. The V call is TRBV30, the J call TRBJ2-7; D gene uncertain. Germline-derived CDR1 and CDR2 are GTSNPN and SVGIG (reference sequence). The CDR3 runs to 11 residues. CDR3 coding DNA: TGTGCCTGGAGTGACTCCCACGAGCAGTACTTC. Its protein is CAWSDSHEQYF. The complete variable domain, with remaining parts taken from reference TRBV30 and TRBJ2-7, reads SQTIHQWPATLVQPVGSPLSLECTVEGTSNPNLYWYRQAAGRGLQLLFYSVGIGQISSEVPQNLSASRPQDRQFILSSKKLLLSDSGFYLCAWSDSHEQYFGPGTRLTVT.

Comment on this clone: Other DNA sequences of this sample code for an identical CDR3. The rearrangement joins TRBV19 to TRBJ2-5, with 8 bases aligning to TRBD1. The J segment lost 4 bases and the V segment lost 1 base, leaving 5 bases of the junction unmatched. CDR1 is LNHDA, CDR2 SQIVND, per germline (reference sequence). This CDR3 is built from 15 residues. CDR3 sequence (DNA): TGTGCCAGTAGTATAGCGGACAGGGCCGGAGAGACCCAGTACTTC. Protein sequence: CASSIADRAGETQYF.

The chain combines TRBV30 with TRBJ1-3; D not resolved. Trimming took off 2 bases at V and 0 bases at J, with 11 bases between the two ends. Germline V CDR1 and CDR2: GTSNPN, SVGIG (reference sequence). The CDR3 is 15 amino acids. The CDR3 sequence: CAWSRAGGSGNTIYF. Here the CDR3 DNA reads TGTGCCTGGAGTAGGGCGGGCGGCTCTGGAAACACCATATATTTT.

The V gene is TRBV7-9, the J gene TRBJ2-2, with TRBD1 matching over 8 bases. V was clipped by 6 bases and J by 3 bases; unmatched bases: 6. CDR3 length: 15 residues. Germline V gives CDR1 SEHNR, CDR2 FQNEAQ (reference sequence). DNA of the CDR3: TGTGCCAGCAGACCAACAGGGGGAGACACCGGGGAGCTGTTTTTT. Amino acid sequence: CASRPTGGDTGELFF.

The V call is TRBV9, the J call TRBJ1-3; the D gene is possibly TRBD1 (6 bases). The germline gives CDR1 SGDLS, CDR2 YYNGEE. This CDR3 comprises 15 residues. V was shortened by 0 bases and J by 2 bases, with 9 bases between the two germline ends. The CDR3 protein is CASSVEQGTGNTIYF. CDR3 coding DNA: TGTGCCAGCAGCGTAGAGCAGGGGACTGGAAACACCATATATTTT. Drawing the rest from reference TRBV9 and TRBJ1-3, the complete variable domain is DSGVTQTPKHLITATGQRVTLRCSPRSGDLSVYWYQQSLDQGLQFLIQYYNGEERAKGNILERFSAQQFPDLHSELNLSSLELGDSALYFCASSVEQGTGNTIYFGEGSWLTVV.

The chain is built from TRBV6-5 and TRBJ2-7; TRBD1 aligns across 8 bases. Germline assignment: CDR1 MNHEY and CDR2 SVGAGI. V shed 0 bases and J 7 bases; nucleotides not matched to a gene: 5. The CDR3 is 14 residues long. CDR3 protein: CASSYSQGAWEQYF. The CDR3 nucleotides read TGTGCCAGCAGTTACTCGCAGGGGGCGTGGGAGCAGTACTTC.

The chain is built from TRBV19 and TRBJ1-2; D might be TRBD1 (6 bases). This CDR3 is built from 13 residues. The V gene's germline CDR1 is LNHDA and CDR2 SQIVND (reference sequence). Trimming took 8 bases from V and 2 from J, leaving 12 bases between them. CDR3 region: CASVPTGNYGYTF. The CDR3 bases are TGTGCCAGTGTCCCGACAGGAAACTATGGCTACACCTTC.

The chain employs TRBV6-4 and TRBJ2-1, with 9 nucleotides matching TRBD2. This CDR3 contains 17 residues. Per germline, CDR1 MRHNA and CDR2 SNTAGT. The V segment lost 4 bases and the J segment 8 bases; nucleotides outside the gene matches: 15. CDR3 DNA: TGTGCCAGCAGTGCAGAGAAACTTAGCGGGAGCTGGGATGAGCAGTTCTTC. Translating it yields CASSAEKLSGSWDEQFF.

The CDR3 protein is CASSPGTGGDTQYF. The DNA of the CDR3 is TGTGCCAGCAGTCCAGGGACCGGCGGGGATACGCAGTATTTT. The chain uses TRBV6-5 and TRBJ2-3, with D perhaps matching TRBD1 or TRBD2 (5 bases each). The V gene lost 5 bases and the J gene lost 6 bases, with 15 bases spanning the gap. In germline, CDR1 is MNHEY, CDR2 SVGAGI. The CDR3 has 14 amino acids.

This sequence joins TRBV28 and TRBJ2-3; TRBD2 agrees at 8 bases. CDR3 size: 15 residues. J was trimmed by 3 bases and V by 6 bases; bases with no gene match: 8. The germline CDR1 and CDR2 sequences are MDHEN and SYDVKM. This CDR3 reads CASSPGGARTDTQYF. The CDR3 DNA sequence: TGTGCCAGCAGCCCGGGGGGGGCGAGGACAGATACGCAGTATTTT.

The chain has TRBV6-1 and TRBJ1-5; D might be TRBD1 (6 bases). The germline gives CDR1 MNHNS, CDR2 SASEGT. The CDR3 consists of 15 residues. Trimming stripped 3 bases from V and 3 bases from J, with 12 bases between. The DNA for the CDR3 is TGTGCCAGCAGTGATGAGGGGGTCCTCAATCAGCCCCAGCATTTT. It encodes CASSDEGVLNQPQHF.

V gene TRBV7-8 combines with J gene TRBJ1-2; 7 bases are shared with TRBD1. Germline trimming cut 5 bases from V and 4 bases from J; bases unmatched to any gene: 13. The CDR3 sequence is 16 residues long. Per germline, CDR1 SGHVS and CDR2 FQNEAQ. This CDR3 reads CASSPNPGGTVYGYTF. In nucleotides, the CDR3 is TGTGCCAGCAGCCCGAATCCAGGGGGTACTGTCTATGGCTACACCTTC.

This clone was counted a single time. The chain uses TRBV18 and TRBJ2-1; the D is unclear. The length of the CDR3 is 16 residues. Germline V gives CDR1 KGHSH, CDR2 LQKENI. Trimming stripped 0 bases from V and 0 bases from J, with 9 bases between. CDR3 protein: CASSPPATLSYNEQFF. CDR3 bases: TGTGCCAGCTCACCACCGGCTACCCTCTCCTACAATGAGCAGTTCTTC.

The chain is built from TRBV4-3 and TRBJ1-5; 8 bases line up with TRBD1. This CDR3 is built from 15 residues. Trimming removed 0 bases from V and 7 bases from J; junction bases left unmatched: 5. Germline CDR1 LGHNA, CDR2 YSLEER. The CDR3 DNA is TGCGCCAGCAGCCAAGAATTGCAGGGGGCCCAGCCCCAGCATTTT. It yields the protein CASSQELQGAQPQHF.

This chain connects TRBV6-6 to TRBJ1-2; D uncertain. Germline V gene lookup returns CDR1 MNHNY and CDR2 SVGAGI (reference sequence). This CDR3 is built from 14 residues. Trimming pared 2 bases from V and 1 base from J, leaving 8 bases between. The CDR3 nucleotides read TGTGCCAGCAGTTACCGGGGATTTAACTATGGCTACACCTTC. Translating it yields CASSYRGFNYGYTF.

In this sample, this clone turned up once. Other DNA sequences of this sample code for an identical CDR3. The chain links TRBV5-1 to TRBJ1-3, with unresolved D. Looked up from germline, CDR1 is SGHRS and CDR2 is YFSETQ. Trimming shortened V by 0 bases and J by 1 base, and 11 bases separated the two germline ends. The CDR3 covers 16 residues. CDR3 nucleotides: TGCGCCAGCAGCTTGGGGGGAACTCCATCTGGAAACACCATATATTTT. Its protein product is CASSLGGTPSGNTIYF.